This T cell receptor beta chain is drawn from a study of T-cell reconstitution after alpha-beta-depleted transplantation in children. Broader study findings: Reports say that about two months after transplant, the alpha-beta T cells came out of several hundred graft clones that had expanded. A year post-transplant, T-cell counts and diversity derived mostly from newly produced T cells. Surviving thymic progenitors and recipient T cells were the source of high TCRbeta diversity at day 60 in some patients.

Preparation of the TCRbeta library was carried out with unique molecular identifiers. TCRdb re-derived calls from the PCR reads in MiXCR, one entry per CDR3 protein. The repertoire consists of 750,000 to 950,000 distinct CDR3 sequences, with approximately 15% occurring once and the leading ten covering around 5%. This clonotype occurred a few times. Its target is not known. CDR3 length: 12 residues. V was cut by 5 bases and J by 4 bases, with 11 bases left in between. Germline V gene sequence: CDR1 SQVTM, CDR2 ANQGSEA. This receptor was identified in a male patient under 18 who had a stem cell transplant for acute lymphoblastic leukemia, so the T cells may come from the graft donor. The specimen comprised PBMCs, mostly from graft donor cells, sampled 360 days after TCRalphabeta/CD19-depleted stem cell transplant. V gene TRBV29-1 combines with J gene TRBJ1-2, with D perhaps matching TRBD1 (5 bases). The CDR3 loop is CSVSAQVYGYTF. CDR3 bases: TGCAGCGTTTCGGCACAGGTCTATGGCTACACCTTC.